This record covers a single T cell receptor (beta chain). Per the original methods: Scientists estimated how many nucleated cells there were by amplifying reference gene primers. Libraries were prepared by immunoSEQ multiplex PCR; TCRdb keeps only in-frame clonotypes and omits some of them. That table supplies the V and J calls and clone size; D and trimming were determined from the DNA. The repertoire holds about 150,000 clones, approximately 83% seen once, with approximately 2.9% in the top ten. This sample was included in a study of blood T cell repertoires in COVID-19. This clonotype was sampled from a woman older than 75 with acute or convalescent COVID-19. The sequenced sample consisted of peripheral blood.

The CDR3 sequence is CASSLVRDTEAFF. The CDR3 bases are TGTGCCAGCAGCTTAGTCAGGGACACTGAAGCTTTCTTT. The V and J genes are TRBV11-2 and TRBJ1-1; TRBD1 is a possible D gene (5 bases). Germline lookup yields CDR1 SGHAT and CDR2 FQNNGV. The ends were cut back, 1 base at V and 3 bases at J, with 6 bases in the middle. This CDR3 contains 13 residues.